A single sample is the source of the 21 T cell receptor beta chains below, sequenced in a study of STAT5B mutations in CD4+ large granular lymphocyte leukemia. The repertoire was sequenced with immunoSEQ multiplex PCR; TCRdb's copy has only in-frame clones and lacks some. The sample includes tens of thousands of clones, 70% to 90% of them seen just once. Material for sequencing was CD4+ T cells from blood buffy coats. The receptors stem from a human donor in good health.

The chain combines TRBV6-1 with TRBJ2-5; 13 bases align to TRBD2. Germline assignment: CDR1 MNHNS and CDR2 SASEGT. The J segment lost 5 bases and the V segment lost 0 bases, leaving 12 bases of the junction unmatched. The CDR3 sequence is 19 residues long. DNA of the CDR3: TGTGCCAGCAGTGAAGCGAAAACTAGCGGGAGGGCCAGAGGGGAGACCCAGTACTTC. It specifies CASSEAKTSGRARGETQYF.

The V and J genes are TRBV7-2 and TRBJ1-5, with D perhaps TRBD1 (5 bases). V was cut by 4 bases and J by 4 bases, with 8 bases left in between. This CDR3 is 13 amino acids long. Germline V CDR1 and CDR2: SGHTA, FQGNSA. CDR3 nucleotide sequence: TGTGCCAGCAGCTCACAGGAGAATCAGCCCCAGCATTTT. This sequence encodes CASSSQENQPQHF.

The chain couples TRBV11-3 to TRBJ2-1; tentative D call: TRBD2 (5 bases). The CDR3 is 16 amino acids. Trimming took 0 bases from V and 5 from J, leaving 14 bases between them. CDR1 and CDR2 from the germline V gene are SGHNT and YENEEA. The CDR3 reads CASSLDSRELNNEQFF. CDR3 sequence (DNA): TGTGCCAGCAGCTTAGATTCGAGGGAGCTAAACAATGAGCAGTTCTTC.

This clone showed up just once. V is TRBV27 and J is TRBJ2-7, with D perhaps matching TRBD1 (7 bases). V lost 4 bases and J 4 bases, leaving 23 bases between the germline ends. The CDR3 sequence is 17 residues long. Germline CDR1 is MNHEY and CDR2 is SMNVEV (reference sequence). The CDR3 coding sequence is TGTGCCAGCAGTTCAGGGGTAGTAGGAGGGGGCGGGTACGAGCAGTACTTC. It codes for CASSSGVVGGGGYEQYF.

V is TRBV18 and J is TRBJ1-5; TRBD1 aligns across 7 bases. The junction had 3 bases not matched to a gene; V was cut back by 4 bases and J by 0 bases. The CDR3 contains 15 residues. In germline, CDR1 is KGHSH, CDR2 LQKENI. In DNA, the CDR3 is TGTGCCAGCTCACGAGACAGGGTTAGCAATCAGCCCCAGCATTTT. This codes for CASSRDRVSNQPQHF. The entire variable domain, with the rest obtained from reference TRBV18 and TRBJ1-5, is as follows: NAGVMQNPRHLVRRRGQEARLRCSPMKGHSHVYWYRQLPEEGLKFMVYLQKENIIDESGMPKERFSAEFPKEGPSILRIQQVVRGDSAAYFCASSRDRVSNQPQHFGDGTRLSIL.

This clone came up once. V usage is TRBV6-1 and J usage is TRBJ1-1; D is uncertain. Trimming took 1 base from V and 8 from J, leaving 5 bases between them. The CDR3 length is 11 residues. Germline values: CDR1 MNHNS, CDR2 SASEGT. The DNA for the CDR3 is TGTGCCAGCAGTGAAGTGGGGGAAGCTTTCTTT. Protein product: CASSEVGEAFF.

The rearrangement joins TRBV7-6 to TRBJ2-2; TRBD1 or TRBD2 may be the D gene (5 bases each). The CDR3 consists of 15 residues. Trimming took 5 bases from V and 5 from J, leaving 15 bases between them. Germline-derived CDR1 and CDR2 are SGHVS and FNYEAQ. CDR3 sequence: CASSPGTSRTGELFF. The CDR3 DNA is TGTGCCAGCAGCCCCGGGACCTCTCGGACCGGGGAGCTGTTTTTT.

V is TRBV7-6 and J is TRBJ2-1; D is undetermined. Trimming took 5 bases from V and 10 from J, leaving 12 bases between them. The CDR3 length is 12 residues. The germline CDR1 and CDR2 sequences are SGHVS and FNYEAQ. Written as DNA, the CDR3 is TGTGCCAGCAGCCCGGGCCTGCCCGAGCAGTTCTTC. This encodes CASSPGLPEQFF.

Points on this clone: Other DNA sequences in this sample translate to the same CDR3. CDR3 residues: CASSSGSRGTEAFF. CDR3 in DNA: TGTGCCAGCAGCTCAGGGAGTAGGGGCACTGAAGCTTTCTTT. This chain connects TRBV11-2 to TRBJ1-1; D might be TRBD1 (5 bases). The V end was cut by 4 bases, the J end by 4 bases, with 13 bases between. The CDR3 sequence is 14 residues long. Germline CDR1 SGHAT, CDR2 FQNNGV.

The genes are TRBV7-8 and TRBJ2-1; 11 bases align to TRBD2. This CDR3 is 18 amino acids long. CDR1 and CDR2 from the germline V gene are SGHVS and FQNEAQ. V was pared by 1 base and J by 7 bases, with 12 bases of the junction left unmatched. The CDR3 DNA sequence: TGTGCCAGCAGCTTAGGGAGACCCGGGACTAGCGGTGGGAATGAGCAGTTCTTC. It codes for CASSLGRPGTSGGNEQFF. Drawing the rest from reference TRBV7-8 and TRBJ2-1, the complete variable domain is GAGVSQSPRYKVAKRGQDVALRCDPISGHVSLFWYQQALGQGPEFLTYFQNEAQLDKSGLPSDRFFAERPEGSVSTLKIQRTQQEDSAVYLCASSLGRPGTSGGNEQFFGPGTRLTVL.

The V call is TRBV27, the J call TRBJ2-2; D is possibly TRBD1 (5 bases). V was cut by 2 bases and J by 2 bases, with 12 bases left in between. This CDR3 is 16 amino acids long. The germline CDR1 and CDR2 sequences are MNHEY and SMNVEV (reference sequence). CDR3 coding DNA: TGTGCCAGCAGTTTACAGGGCGGAGTCAACACCGGGGAGCTGTTTTTT. Residues: CASSLQGGVNTGELFF.

The rearrangement links TRBV27 to TRBJ2-7, with 8 bases lining up with TRBD2. Trimming took 5 bases from V and 2 from J; bases not matched to a gene: 8. Germline CDR1 is MNHEY and CDR2 is SMNVEV (reference sequence). This CDR3 spans 15 amino acids. Here the CDR3 DNA reads TGTGCCAGCAGTCCTTCCGGACTAGCAACCTACGAGCAGTACTTC. Its protein is CASSPSGLATYEQYF.

This chain uses TRBV4-2 with TRBJ1-4; D gene uncertain. The CDR3 covers 14 residues. Deletions cut 4 bases from V and 3 bases from J, with 9 bases between. CDR1 is LGHNA, CDR2 YNFKEQ, per germline. This CDR3 reads CASSPPPANEKLFF. CDR3 sequence (DNA): TGTGCCAGCAGCCCACCCCCAGCTAATGAAAAACTGTTTTTT.

This chain connects TRBV2 to TRBJ2-1; TRBD2 matches at 13 bases. Losses at the gene ends were 7 bases for V and 9 bases for J; bases not matched to a gene: 9. Looked up from germline, CDR1 is SNHLY and CDR2 is FYNNEI. The CDR3 consists of 15 residues. The CDR3 DNA reads TGTGCCAGCATGAGACTAGCGGGAGGCTTTGGTGAGCAGTTCTTC. It codes for CASMRLAGGFGEQFF.

The rearrangement uses TRBV6-5 and TRBJ1-6, with 9 positions matching TRBD1. This CDR3 spans 14 amino acids. Germline CDR1 reads MNHEY; CDR2 reads SVGAGI. Trimming took 8 bases from V and 9 from J; bases not matched to a gene: 8. This chain's CDR3 is CASRGTGGISPLHF. CDR3 nucleotide sequence: TGTGCCAGCCGAGGCACAGGGGGCATTTCACCCCTCCACTTT.

The genes are TRBV7-2 and TRBJ1-2, with D possibly TRBD1 on 6 matching bases. CDR1 and CDR2 from the germline V gene are SGHTA and FQGNSA. The CDR3 is 16 amino acids. The V end lost 1 base, the J end lost 2 bases, and 14 bases lay between the germline ends. The CDR3, as DNA: TGTGCCAGCAGCTTAGGGGCCCAGGGGCTCAACTATGGCTACACCTTC. Protein sequence: CASSLGAQGLNYGYTF.

The chain is built from TRBV28 and TRBJ2-3; 8 nucleotides line up with TRBD2. The CDR3 consists of 15 residues. J was trimmed by 0 bases and V by 5 bases; bases with no gene match: 4. In germline, CDR1 is MDHEN, CDR2 SYDVKM. The CDR3 sequence: CASSEAGASTDTQYF. Here the CDR3 DNA reads TGTGCCAGCAGTGAAGCGGGGGCTAGCACAGATACGCAGTATTTT.

This chain joins TRBV29-1 and TRBJ2-7; D remains unclear. Between the trimmed V and J ends, which lost 5 bases and 4 bases, there was a span of 9 bases. Germline V gene lookup returns CDR1 SQVTM and CDR2 ANQGSEA. This CDR3 comprises 11 residues. CDR3 in amino acids: CSVYRNYEQYF. CDR3 in DNA: TGCAGCGTTTATAGGAATTACGAGCAGTACTTC.

J is TRBJ2-2 and V is TRBV4-1, with TRBD2 matching 10 bases. The V gene end was trimmed by 8 bases and the J gene end by 7 bases; junction bases not matched to a gene: 7. The germline V gene encodes CDR1 MGHRA and CDR2 YSYEKL. CDR3 length equals 14 residues. Here the CDR3 reads CASSSGRASGELFF. The CDR3 region has the DNA TGCGCCAGCTCAAGCGGGAGGGCCAGCGGGGAGCTGTTTTTT.

This clone was observed once. J is TRBJ2-7 and V is TRBV7-8; D gene ambiguous. CDR1 and CDR2 from the germline V gene are SGHVS and FQNEAQ. V lost 0 bases to trimming and J lost 2 bases, with 5 bases between them. The CDR3 is 13 amino acids. This chain's CDR3 is CASSLAETYEQYF. As DNA, the CDR3 is TGTGCCAGCAGCTTAGCGGAAACCTACGAGCAGTACTTC.

The rearrangement uses TRBV6-1 and TRBJ2-4, with D possibly matching TRBD1 (6 bases). This CDR3 spans 15 amino acids. The ends were cut back, 0 bases at V and 4 bases at J, with 10 bases in the middle. CDR1 MNHNS and CDR2 SASEGT come from the germline V gene. CDR3 sequence (DNA): TGTGCCAGCAGTGAAGCGGCAGGGGCTAAAAACATTCAGTACTTC. This sequence encodes CASSEAAGAKNIQYF.